This T cell receptor beta chain was recorded in a study of radiotherapy plus CTLA-4 blockade in lung cancer. Across the whole study: Among enrolled patients, roughly 17% responded and 30% to 40% achieved disease control.

General study points: Subsequent to radiotherapy plus ipilimumab, tumor-derived TCR clones underwent expansion in blood.

V was clipped by 8 bases and J by 3 bases, with 14 bases between them. The CDR3 has 13 amino acids. The germline V gene encodes CDR1 ENHRY and CDR2 SYGVKD. CTLA-4 blockade with ipilimumab, together with focal radiation, was given to patients with chemo-refractory metastatic non-small-cell lung cancer. Method: immunoSEQ multiplex PCR; TCRdb's copy keeps in-frame clones and lacks some. Of 40,000 to 45,000 clones in the sample, 60% to 70% were seen once. A remark on this clone: What it recognizes is unknown.

Sample: peripheral blood, taken from a patient treated with radiotherapy plus ipilimumab. The chain employs TRBV10-3 and TRBJ2-7, with a weak D call TRBD2 (7 bases). The sequence was obtained from a human donor with non-small cell lung cancer who had a partial response to radiotherapy plus ipilimumab. The CDR3 region has the DNA TGTGCCATCGGAGGGGGGGCCAACTACGAGCAGTACTTC. This codes for CAIGGGANYEQYF.